The next 6 T cell receptor beta chains were all read from a single sample in a study of T cell responses to AZD1222 COVID-19 vaccine. The assay was immunoSEQ multiplex PCR, and TCRdb's table has in-frame clones only and misses some. Of around 120,000 clones in the sample, approximately 90% are singletons; the top ten hold 7.2%. The material sequenced was peripheral blood, taken on day 0 of AZD1222 vaccination. The receptor source for this set is an adult in good health.

The rearrangement links TRBV28 to TRBJ2-5, with D tentatively TRBD2 (6 bases). Trimming removed 5 bases at V and 5 bases at J, with 18 bases between. Germline lookup yields CDR1 MDHEN and CDR2 SYDVKM. The CDR3 runs 15 residues. CDR3 sequence (DNA): TGTGCCAGCAGTGCCACCTCGCGGGGCGCGGAGACCCAGTACTTC. As protein: CASSATSRGAETQYF.

This rearrangement joins TRBV27 to TRBJ2-1; the D is unclear. The CDR3 extends over 14 amino acids. V was shortened by 8 bases and J by 0 bases, with 11 bases between the two germline ends. Germline-derived CDR1 and CDR2 are MNHEY and SMNVEV (reference sequence). CDR3 bases: TGTGCCAGCTCCAAACTAAGCTCCTACAATGAGCAGTTCTTC. It is translated as CASSKLSSYNEQFF.

This chain connects TRBV12-3 or TRBV12-4 to TRBJ1-2; D possibly corresponds to TRBD1 (6 bases). The CDR3 loop spans 11 amino acids. V was trimmed by 3 bases and J by 8 bases, leaving 7 bases between them. The CDR3 bases are TGTGCCAGCAGTTTTGGGGGCGGCTACACCTTC. Encoded protein: CASSFGGGYTF.

V gene TRBV9 combines with J gene TRBJ1-4; D may be TRBD1 (6 bases). The germline gives CDR1 SGDLS, CDR2 YYNGEE. V was trimmed by 4 bases and J by 4 bases, leaving 14 bases between them. The CDR3 extends over 15 amino acids. CDR3 in DNA: TGTGCCAGCAGCCCTAGAGGACAGCTTAATGAAAAACTGTTTTTT. Translation gives CASSPRGQLNEKLFF.

The CDR3 sequence: CASSWGIKETQYF. The CDR3 nucleotides are TGTGCCAGCAGTTGGGGGATAAAGGAGACCCAGTACTTC. The chain is built from TRBV12-3 or TRBV12-4 and TRBJ2-5; D possibly uses TRBD1 or TRBD2 (5 bases each). The CDR3 spans 13 residues. Trimming removed 4 bases from V and 5 bases from J, with 11 bases in between.

This rearrangement joins TRBV5-1 to TRBJ2-7; D remains ambiguous. V lost 0 bases and J 6 bases, leaving 4 bases between the germline ends. Germline V lookup: CDR1 SGHRS, CDR2 YFSETQ. The CDR3 consists of 11 residues. CDR3 sequence reads: CASSLEGEQYF. In DNA form, the CDR3 reads TGCGCCAGCAGCTTGGAAGGCGAGCAGTACTTC. Combining the CDR3 with reference TRBV5-1 and TRBJ2-7 gives the whole variable domain KAGVTQTPRYLIKTRGQQVTLSCSPISGHRSVSWYQQTPGQGLQFLFEYFSETQRNKGNFPGRFSGRQFSNSRSEMNVSTLELGDSALYLCASSLEGEQYFGPGTRLTVT.